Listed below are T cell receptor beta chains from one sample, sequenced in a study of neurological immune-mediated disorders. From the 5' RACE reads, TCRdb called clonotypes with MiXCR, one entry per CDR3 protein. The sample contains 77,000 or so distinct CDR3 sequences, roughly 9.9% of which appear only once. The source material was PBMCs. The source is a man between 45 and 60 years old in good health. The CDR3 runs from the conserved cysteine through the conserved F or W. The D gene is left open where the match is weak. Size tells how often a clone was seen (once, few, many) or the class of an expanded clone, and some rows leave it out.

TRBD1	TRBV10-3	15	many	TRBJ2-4	TGTGCCATCAGTTCCGGGACAGGGAGCCAAAGTATTCAGTACTTC	CAISSGTGSQSIQYF
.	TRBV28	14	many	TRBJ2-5	TGTGCCAGCAGTCAATTAGAGTCTCGGGAGACCCAGTACTTC	CASSQLESRETQYF
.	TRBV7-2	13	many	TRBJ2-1	TGTGCCAGCAGCAAGCAGCAAAACAATGAGCAGTTCTTC	CASSKQQNNEQFF
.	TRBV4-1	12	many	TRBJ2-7	TGCGCCAGCAGCCACCCCGAGGACGAGCAGTACTTC	CASSHPEDEQYF
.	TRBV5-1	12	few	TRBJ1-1	TGCGCCAGCAGCTTGGTAGGGGTAGGAGCTTTCTTT	CASSLVGVGAFF
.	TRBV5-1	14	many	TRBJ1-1	TGCGCCAGCAGCCCCGCCAGGGAGAACACTGAAGCTTTCTTT	CASSPARENTEAFF
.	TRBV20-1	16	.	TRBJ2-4	TGCAGTGCTAGAGAACGATCCGGAAATACTAGAAACATTCAGTACTTC	CSARERSGNTRNIQYF
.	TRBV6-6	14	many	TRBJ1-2	TGTGCCAGCAGTTACGGGGGAGCAGACTATGGCTACACCTTC	CASSYGGADYGYTF
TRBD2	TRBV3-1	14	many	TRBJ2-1	TGTGCCAGCAGAGTACTAGCGGGAGAAGATGAGCAGTTCTTC	CASRVLAGEDEQFF
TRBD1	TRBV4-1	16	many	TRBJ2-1	TGCGCCAGCAGCTCAGGGCCCCGGACAGGGTTCAATGAGCAGTTCTTC	CASSSGPRTGFNEQFF
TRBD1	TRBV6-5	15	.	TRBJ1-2	TGTGCCAGCAGTTACTCAGGACAGGGCCACTATGGCTACACCTTC	CASSYSGQGHYGYTF
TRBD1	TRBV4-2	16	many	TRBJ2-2	TGTGCCAGCAGCCAACCAGACAGGGACCCCACCGGGGAGCTGTTTTTT	CASSQPDRDPTGELFF
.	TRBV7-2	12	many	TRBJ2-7	TGTGCCAGCAGTTCACAGGGCTACGAGCAGTACTTC	CASSSQGYEQYF
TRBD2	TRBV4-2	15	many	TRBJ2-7	TGTGCCAGCAGCCAGGGACTAGCGGGAGGCAACGAGCAGTACTTC	CASSQGLAGGNEQYF
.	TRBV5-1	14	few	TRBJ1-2	TGCGCCAGCAGCCCGACACCTCCTAACTATGGCTACACCTTC	CASSPTPPNYGYTF
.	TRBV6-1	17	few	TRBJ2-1	TGTGCCAGCAGTGAACTCTTGAAAGTTTCTCCCTACAATGAGCAGTTCTTC	CASSELLKVSPYNEQFF
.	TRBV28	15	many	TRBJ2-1	TGTGCCAGCAGTTTAACGGGGGCGTCCTACAATGAGCAGTTCTTC	CASSLTGASYNEQFF
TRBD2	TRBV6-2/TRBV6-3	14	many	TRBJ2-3	TGTGCCAGCAGGGAAGGGCTAGCGGGAGCGCCGCAGTATTTT	CASREGLAGAPQYF
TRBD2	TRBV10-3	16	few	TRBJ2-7	TGTGCCATCCGCCAGGCTAGCGGTTTTTCCTCCTACGAGCAGTACTTC	CAIRQASGFSSYEQYF
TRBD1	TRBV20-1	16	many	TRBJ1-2	TGCAGTGCCCAGAGAAGGGGGACAGTTACTAACTATGGCTACACCTTC	CSAQRRGTVTNYGYTF
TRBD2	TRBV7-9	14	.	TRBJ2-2	TGTGCCAGCCGGGGGGAATCATACACCGGGGAGCTGTTTTTT	CASRGESYTGELFF
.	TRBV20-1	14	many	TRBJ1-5	TGCAGTGCTAGGAAAGACAGTGGCAATCAGCCCCAGCATTTT	CSARKDSGNQPQHF
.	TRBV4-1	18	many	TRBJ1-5	TGCGCCAGCAGCCAAGTTATGGGGGGGGGAGTAAGCAATCAGCCCCAGCATTTT	CASSQVMGGGVSNQPQHF
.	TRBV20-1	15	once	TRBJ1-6	TGCAGTACTAGACGTAGGGACATGGGAAATTCACCCCTCCACTTT	CSTRRRDMGNSPLHF
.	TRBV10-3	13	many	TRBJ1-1	TGTGCCATCAGGAATTCCCTTTACACTGAAGCTTTCTTT	CAIRNSLYTEAFF
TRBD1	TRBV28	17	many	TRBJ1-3	TGTGCCAGCGCATCCGGGACAGGGTATCTTGTCGGCAACACCATATATTTT	CASASGTGYLVGNTIYF
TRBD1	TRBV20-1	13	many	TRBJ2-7	TGCAGTGCCAGTTCAGGGGGTGTTTACGAGCAGTACTTC	CSASSGGVYEQYF
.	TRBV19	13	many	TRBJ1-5	TGTGCCAGTAGTATTGGGGTCAATCAGCCCCAGCATTTT	CASSIGVNQPQHF
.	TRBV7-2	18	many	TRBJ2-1	TGTGCCAGCAGCTTAGTGGTCTCTATCCCAGGCCCCTACAATGAGCAGTTCTTC	CASSLVVSIPGPYNEQFF
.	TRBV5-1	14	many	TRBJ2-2	TGCGCCAGCCTAACGACACCCGGGGTCGGGGAGCTGTTTTTT	CASLTTPGVGELFF
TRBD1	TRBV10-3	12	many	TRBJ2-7	TGTGCCATCAGTGGCACAGGGGCCGAGCAGTACTTC	CAISGTGAEQYF
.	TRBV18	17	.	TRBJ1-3	TGTGCCAGCTCACCTGGGCCCCAGGAACCCTCTGGAAACACCATATATTTT	CASSPGPQEPSGNTIYF
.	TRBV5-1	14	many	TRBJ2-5	TGCGCCAGCAGCTTAACCTCTAGAAAAGAGACCCAGTACTTC	CASSLTSRKETQYF
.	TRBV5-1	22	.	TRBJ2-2	.	CASSFYICSASLREGLGGELFF
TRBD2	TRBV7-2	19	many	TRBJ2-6	TGTGCCAGCAGCCCCATACGACTAGCGGGAGTAGGAGGGGCCAACGTCCTGACTTTC	CASSPIRLAGVGGANVLTF
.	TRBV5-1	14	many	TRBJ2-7	TGCGCCAGCAGCTTCCATGAGGGATCCTACGAGCAGTACTTC	CASSFHEGSYEQYF
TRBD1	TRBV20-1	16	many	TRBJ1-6	TGCAGTGCTAGGGGAGACACCGGACAGGGAAATTCACCCCTCCACTTT	CSARGDTGQGNSPLHF
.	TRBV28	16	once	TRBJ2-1	TGTGCCAGCAGTTTACAGCGGGCAAGCTCCTACAATGAGCAGTTCTTC	CASSLQRASSYNEQFF
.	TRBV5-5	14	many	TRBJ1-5	TGTGCCAGCAGCTTGGGCAGTAGCAATCAGCCCCAGCATTTT	CASSLGSSNQPQHF